These 7 T cell receptor beta chains originate from one sample sequenced in a study of human T cells and chemical hapten exposure. Time point noted: patch test 3, about 24 weeks after DPC sensitization. The treatment is: therapeutic diphenylcyclopropenone sensitization with weekly scalp DPC. Each CDR3 protein is one row after TCRdb ran MiXCR on the RACE reads. This sample has about 190,000 distinct CDR3 sequences; about 22% occur once, and the top ten carry 2.5%. Sequenced material: whole blood, taken in connection with sensitization to the hapten diphenylcyclopropenone (DPC). These receptors all stem from a woman in her 40s with alopecia areata. Some clones in this sample may be carry-over from other donors' samples.

The chain uses TRBV14 and TRBJ2-1; TRBD1 might be the D (6 bases). The germline V and J ends were trimmed by 1 base and 7 bases, with 17 bases remaining between them. The CDR3 has 16 residues. Germline-derived CDR1 and CDR2 are SGHDN and FVKESK. CDR3 loop: CASSQVRQVWGNEQFF. DNA of the CDR3: TGTGCCAGCAGCCAAGTTCGACAGGTCTGGGGGAATGAGCAGTTCTTC.

This clonotype has just a few counts. This chain connects TRBV27 to TRBJ2-1; 10 bases match TRBD2. Germline assignment: CDR1 MNHEY and CDR2 SMNVEV (reference sequence). The CDR3 is 15 residues long. The V segment lost 5 bases and the J segment 10 bases; nucleotides outside the gene matches: 11. In DNA form, the CDR3 reads TGTGCCAGCAGTCCTTTAGCGGGAGGTCGGGGGGAGCAGTTCTTC. Amino acid sequence: CASSPLAGGRGEQFF.

This clonotype was counted a few times. This sequence joins TRBV6-2 or TRBV6-3 and TRBJ2-2, with 12 bases matching TRBD2. V lost 5 bases, J lost 6 bases, and 7 bases stayed unmatched. CDR3 size: 16 residues. CDR1 is MNHEY and CDR2 is SVGEGT in the germline V gene. Written as DNA, the CDR3 is TGTGCCAGCAGTCATACTAGCGGGAGGTTTGCCGGGGAGCTGTTTTTT. This gives the protein CASSHTSGRFAGELFF.

CDR3 amino acids: CASSYWSYNQPQHF. The CDR3 DNA sequence: TGTGCCAGCAGTTACTGGTCCTACAATCAGCCCCAGCATTTT. The chain links TRBV6-5 to TRBJ1-5, with D unclear. The CDR3 sequence is 14 residues long. Germline values: CDR1 MNHEY, CDR2 SVGAGI. V lost 1 base and J lost 3, with 7 bases in between.

There are a few counts of this clonotype. The rearrangement uses TRBV7-2 and TRBJ2-7, with 11 nucleotides matching TRBD2. The CDR3 length is 15 residues. V shed 4 bases and J 2 bases; nucleotides not matched to a gene: 4. Germline V gives CDR1 SGHTA, CDR2 FQGNSA. The CDR3 spells CASSSQLAGAYEQYF. The CDR3 DNA is TGTGCCAGCAGCTCCCAACTAGCGGGAGCCTACGAGCAGTACTTC.

The chain links TRBV28 to TRBJ2-1, with 14 bases that match TRBD2. The CDR3 is 15 amino acids. Germline lookup yields CDR1 MDHEN and CDR2 SYDVKM. V dropped 4 bases and J dropped 9; count of bases not matched to a gene: 5. The CDR3 nucleotides read TGTGCCAGCAGTTCCGGACTAGCGGGAGGTGGTGAGCAGTTCTTC. This codes for CASSSGLAGGGEQFF.

This clonotype was seen a few times. The chain has TRBV18 and TRBJ2-1; 13 positions agree with TRBD2. V lost 7 bases to trimming and J lost 0 bases; unmatched junction nucleotides: 12. From germline, CDR1 is KGHSH and CDR2 LQKENI. This CDR3 region has 19 residues. For the CDR3, the DNA is TGTGCCAGCTTCACCAGGGGGACTAGCGGGATTGTCTCCTACAATGAGCAGTTCTTC. This codes for CASFTRGTSGIVSYNEQFF.